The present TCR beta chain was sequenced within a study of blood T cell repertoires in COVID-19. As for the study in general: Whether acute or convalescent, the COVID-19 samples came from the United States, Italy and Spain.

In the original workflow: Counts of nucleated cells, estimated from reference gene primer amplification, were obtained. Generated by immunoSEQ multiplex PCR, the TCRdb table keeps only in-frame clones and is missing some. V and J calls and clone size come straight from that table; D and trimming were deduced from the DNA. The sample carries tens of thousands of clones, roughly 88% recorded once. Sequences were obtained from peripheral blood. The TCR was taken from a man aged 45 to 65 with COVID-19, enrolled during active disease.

CDR3 in DNA: TGTGCCAGCAGCCCCCACACCGGGAGGGCCGGGAATGAGCAGTTCTTC. This codes for CASSPHTGRAGNEQFF. The V call is TRBV9, the J call TRBJ2-1; 8 nucleotides agree with TRBD2. The V and J ends lost 4 bases and 7 bases, in that order; junction bases with no gene match: 13. CDR1 and CDR2 from the germline V gene are SGDLS and YYNGEE. CDR3 length: 16 residues.